Sequencing of this TCR beta chain was carried out in a study of type 1 regulatory T cells. Study as a whole: T-allo10 is an in vitro-generated, Tr1-enriched CD4 T cell product specific for alloantigen. Study-level results: Compared with non-type 1 regulatory T cells, type 1 regulatory T cells showed a more restricted TCR repertoire.

Note on this clonotype: What it recognizes is unknown.

TCRdb processed the reads anew with MiXCR; each CDR3 protein has one entry. The table records about 59,000 distinct CDR3 sequences, roughly two thirds of them present only once. The germline V gene encodes CDR1 DFQATT and CDR2 SNEGSKA (reference sequence). V lost 4 bases and J lost 6, with 18 bases in between. CDR3 size: 14 residues. The origin of this receptor is a human donor in good health. The chain employs TRBV20-1 and TRBJ2-5; D tentatively reads TRBD1 or TRBD2 (7 bases each). Source material: cultured non-Tr1 T cells, either the whole culture or a sorted T cell fraction (not recorded which). In nucleotides, the CDR3 is TGCAGTGCTATCGTCAGGGGGGGCGTAAAGACCCAGTACTTC. It codes for CSAIVRGGVKTQYF.